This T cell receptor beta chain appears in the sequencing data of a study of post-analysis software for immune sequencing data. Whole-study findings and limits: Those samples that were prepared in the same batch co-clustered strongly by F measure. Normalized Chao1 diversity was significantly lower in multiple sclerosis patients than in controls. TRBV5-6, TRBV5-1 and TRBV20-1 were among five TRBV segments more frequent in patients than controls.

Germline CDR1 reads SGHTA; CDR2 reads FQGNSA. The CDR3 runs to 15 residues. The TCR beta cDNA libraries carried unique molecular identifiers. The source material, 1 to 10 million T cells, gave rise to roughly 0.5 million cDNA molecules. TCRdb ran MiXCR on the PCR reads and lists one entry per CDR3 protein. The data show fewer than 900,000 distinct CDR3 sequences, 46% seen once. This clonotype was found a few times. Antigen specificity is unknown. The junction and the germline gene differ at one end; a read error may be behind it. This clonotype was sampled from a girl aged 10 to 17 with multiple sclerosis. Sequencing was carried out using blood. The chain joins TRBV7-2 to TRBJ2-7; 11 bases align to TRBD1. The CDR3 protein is CASSLIGQGAYEQYF. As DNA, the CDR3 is TGCGCCAGCAGCTTAATCGGACAGGGGGCGTACGAGCAGTACTTC.